This T cell receptor beta chain derives from a study of T cells after yellow fever vaccination (dated by TCRdb to between 2018 and 2021). A note on the overall study: Libraries from fractions with low cell numbers were prepared with the SMART-Seq v4 Ultra Low Input RNA kit. To follow T-cell clones before and after primary and booster YFV17D yellow fever vaccination, bulk TCR alpha and beta repertoires were sequenced over time. Two healthy male donors made up the cohort, one aged 18 to 29 years and the other aged 30 to 39 years. Blood was collected at multiple timepoints before and after primary and secondary immunization, and bulk PBMC replicates and cell subsets were isolated.

The paper as a whole reports these results and caveats: Because only two donors were included in the study, the extent to which the findings can be generalized is limited. A small share of clonotypes occurred in both CD4 and CD8 compartments, likely arising from convergent recombination. FACS-sorted repertoires could contain abundant contaminating clonotypes from the bulk population, so computational filtering was required. The secondary T-cell response was found to be weaker but faster than the primary response, with a peak reached on day 5 rather than on day 15. After the booster, most clones that had expanded after primary vaccination were detected again (approximately 97% of CD4 and roughly nine tenths of CD8), suggesting broad maintenance of memory.

TCR cDNA was synthesized by 5'RACE template switching, which introduced a universal primer site and unique molecular identifiers. Priming for cDNA synthesis came from both the TCR alpha and TCR beta constant segments. Libraries were amplified in two PCR steps, with sample barcodes and sequencing adapters added in the second step. Sequencing of the libraries was done on either Illumina HiSeq 2500 (2x100 bp) or NovaSeq (2x150 bp). The authors' pipeline ran thus. MIGEC was used to demultiplex reads and collapse the reads into UMI consensus sequences, and MiXCR was used for V(D)J alignment. Vaccine-responding clonotypes were identified with edgeR using replicate PBMC samples, with FDR below 0.01 and a log2 fold change above 5 up to day 15 being required. Each bulk clonotype received a CD4 or CD8 identity based on whether the sequenced CD4 or CD8 repertoire contained that clonotype at higher abundance. TCRdb ran its own pipeline on the public reads, namely fastp trimming at Q25 and MiXCR clone calling, and kept in-frame beta chains. Rows with one shared CDR3 protein collapse into an entry with the most common genes and DNA. Clone size and V and J calls follow TCRdb, not the original study. The sample profile shows about 170,000 distinct CDR3 sequences; 6.2% of them were found once. The ten largest clones add up to about 2.7% of the sample.

This clonotype was seen only a few times. Its antigen target is currently unknown. The input lacks base qualities; no much larger clone sits a single base away. The trim is 10 bases for V and 12 bases for J, with a gap of 24 bases between the germline ends. For CDR1 and CDR2, the germline V gene lists MDHEN and SYDVKM. The CDR3 covers 13 residues, taking in both the cysteine and the phenylalanine. The CDR3 DNA has 39 bases and is translated from base 1. In light of the paper, this sample's treatment or condition label describes: live attenuated yellow fever vaccine strain. PBMCs were isolated from peripheral blood using a standard Ficoll-Paque protocol. CD4 and CD8 T-cell fractions were isolated with Dynabeads CD4 and CD8 positive selection kits. TriZol was used to extract RNA from bulk PBMCs, CD4 and CD8 fractions, and dextramer-positive and dextramer-negative fractions.

The chain couples TRBV28 to TRBJ1-2; the D region possibly corresponds to TRBD1 (5 bases align). The sequences come from CD4+ T cells sorted from PBMCs, collected on the day of the first yellow fever vaccination. This clonotype was obtained from a man between 18 and 35 years old who received the YFV17D yellow fever vaccine. The encoded CDR3 is CATLKGPLLPNTF. The nucleotide sequence reads as follows: TGTGCCACCCTGAAGGGGCCGCTCCTTCCGAACACCTTC.